This T cell receptor (beta chain) was found in a study of cytomegalovirus exposure and HLA in healthy donors. In its sample, this clone was seen once. Its cognate antigen is unknown. Study-level points and caveats: According to a later analysis, most TCR beta chains associated with CMV appeared HLA-restricted.

PCR employed 60 Vbeta and 13 Jbeta primers. TCRdb keeps only in-frame clones here, not all; method: immunoSEQ multiplex PCR. The top ten hold more than 1.5% of the sample, which has fewer than 150,000 clones, 65% to 80% seen once. This CDR3 comprises 16 residues. Per germline, CDR1 MNHEY and CDR2 SMNVEV (reference sequence). J gave up 3 bases and V 5 bases, and 7 bases lay outside the gene matches. The TCR originated in a human donor in good health. The rearrangement uses TRBV27 and TRBJ2-1; TRBD2 aligns across 10 bases. Material for sequencing was PBMCs. The CDR3 protein is CASSMNLAGDYNEQFF. The CDR3, as DNA: TGTGCCAGCAGTATGAACCTAGCGGGAGACTACAATGAGCAGTTCTTC.